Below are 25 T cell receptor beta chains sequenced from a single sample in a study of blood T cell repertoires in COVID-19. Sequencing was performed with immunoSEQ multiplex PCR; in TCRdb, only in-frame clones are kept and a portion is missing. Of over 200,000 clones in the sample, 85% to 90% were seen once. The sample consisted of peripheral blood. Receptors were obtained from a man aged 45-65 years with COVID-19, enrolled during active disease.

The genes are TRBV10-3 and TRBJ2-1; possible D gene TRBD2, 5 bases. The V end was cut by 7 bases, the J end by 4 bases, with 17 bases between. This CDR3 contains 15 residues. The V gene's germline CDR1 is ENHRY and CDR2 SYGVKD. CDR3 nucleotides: TGTGCCATCAACGGAGGTGGATTCTTGTACAATGAGCAGTTCTTC. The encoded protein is CAINGGGFLYNEQFF.

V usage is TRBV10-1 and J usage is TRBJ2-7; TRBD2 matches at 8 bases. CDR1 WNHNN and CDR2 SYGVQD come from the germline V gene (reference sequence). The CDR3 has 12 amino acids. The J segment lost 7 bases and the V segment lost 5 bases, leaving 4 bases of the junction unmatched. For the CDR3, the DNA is TGCGCCAGCAGTAGCGGGAGCATGGAGCAGTACTTC. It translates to CASSSGSMEQYF.

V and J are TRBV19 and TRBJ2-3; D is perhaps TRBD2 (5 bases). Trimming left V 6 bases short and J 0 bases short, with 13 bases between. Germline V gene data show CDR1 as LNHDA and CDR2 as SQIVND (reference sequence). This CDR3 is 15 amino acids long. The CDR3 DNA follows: TGTGCCAGTAGCCCCGGGGATTCTAGCACAGATACGCAGTATTTT. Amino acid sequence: CASSPGDSSTDTQYF. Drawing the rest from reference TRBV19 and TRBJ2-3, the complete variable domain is DGGITQSPKYLFRKEGQNVTLSCEQNLNHDAMYWYRQDPGQGLRLIYYSQIVNDFQKGDIAEGYSVSREKKESFPLTVTSAQKNPTAFYLCASSPGDSSTDTQYFGPGTRLTVL.

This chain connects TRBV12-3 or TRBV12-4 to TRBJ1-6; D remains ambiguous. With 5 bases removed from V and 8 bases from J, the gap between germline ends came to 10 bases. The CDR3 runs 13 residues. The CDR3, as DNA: TGTGCCAGCAGTCCCCAGAGGCATTCACCCCTCCACTTT. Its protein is CASSPQRHSPLHF.

CDR3 sequence (DNA): TGTGCCAGCAGCCAAGCGTCCGGACTAGCGGGGTTCAATGAGCAGTTCTTC. Protein: CASSQASGLAGFNEQFF. J is TRBJ2-1 and V is TRBV3-1 (or the pseudogene TRBV3-2), with TRBD2 matching over 12 bases. The CDR3 consists of 17 residues. The V gene end was trimmed by 1 base and the J gene end by 6 bases; junction bases not matched to a gene: 7. In germline, CDR1 is LGHDT, CDR2 YNNKEL (reference sequence).

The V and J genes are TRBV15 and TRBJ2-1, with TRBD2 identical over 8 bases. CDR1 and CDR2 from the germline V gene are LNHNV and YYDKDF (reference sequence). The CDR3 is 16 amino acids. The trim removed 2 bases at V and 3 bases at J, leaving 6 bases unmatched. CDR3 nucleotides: TGTGCCACCAGCAGACCTGAGGGACTAGGCTACAATGAGCAGTTCTTC. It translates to CATSRPEGLGYNEQFF.

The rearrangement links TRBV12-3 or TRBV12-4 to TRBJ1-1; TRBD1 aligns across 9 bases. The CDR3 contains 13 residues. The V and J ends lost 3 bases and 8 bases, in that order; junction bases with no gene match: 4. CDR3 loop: CASSFFTGGEAFF. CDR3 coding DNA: TGTGCCAGCAGTTTTTTCACAGGGGGCGAAGCTTTCTTT.

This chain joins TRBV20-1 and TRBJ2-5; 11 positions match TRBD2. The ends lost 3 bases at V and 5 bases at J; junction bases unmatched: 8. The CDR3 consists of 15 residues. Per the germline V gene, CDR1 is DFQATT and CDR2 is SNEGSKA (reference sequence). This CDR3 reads CSASFTSGRRETQYF. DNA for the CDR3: TGCAGTGCTAGTTTCACTAGCGGGAGAAGGGAGACCCAGTACTTC.

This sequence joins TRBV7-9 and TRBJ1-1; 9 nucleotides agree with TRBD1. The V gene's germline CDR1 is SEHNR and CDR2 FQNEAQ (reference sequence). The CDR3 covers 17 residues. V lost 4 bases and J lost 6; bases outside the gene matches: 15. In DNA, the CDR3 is TGTGCCAGCAGCTATACGTTCCCGGGACAGGGCGCGGCTGAAGCTTTCTTT. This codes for CASSYTFPGQGAAEAFF.

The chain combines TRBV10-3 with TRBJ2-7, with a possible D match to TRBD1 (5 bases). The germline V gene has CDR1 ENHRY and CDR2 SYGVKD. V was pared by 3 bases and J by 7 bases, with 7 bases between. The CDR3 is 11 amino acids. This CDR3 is CAISETGEQYF. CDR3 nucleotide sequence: TGTGCCATCAGTGAAACAGGAGAGCAGTACTTC.

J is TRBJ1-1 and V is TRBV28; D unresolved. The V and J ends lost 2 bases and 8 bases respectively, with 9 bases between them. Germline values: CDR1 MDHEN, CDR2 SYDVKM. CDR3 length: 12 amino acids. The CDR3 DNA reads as TGTGCCAGCAGTTTAACGAACAGAGAAGCTTTCTTT. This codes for CASSLTNREAFF. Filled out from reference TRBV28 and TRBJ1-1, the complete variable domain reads DVKVTQSSRYLVKRTGEKVFLECVQDMDHENMFWYRQDPGLGLRLIYFSYDVKMKEKGDIPEGYSVSREKKERFSLILESASTNQTSMYLCASSLTNREAFFGQGTRLTVV.

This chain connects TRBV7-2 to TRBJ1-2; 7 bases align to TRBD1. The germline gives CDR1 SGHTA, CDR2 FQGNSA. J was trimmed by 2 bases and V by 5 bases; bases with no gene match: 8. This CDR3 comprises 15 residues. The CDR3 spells CASSLDRVQNYGYTF. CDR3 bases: TGTGCCAGCAGCCTCGACAGGGTCCAAAACTATGGCTACACCTTC.

The CDR3 bases are TGTGCCAGCAGCTTAGGGGGACAACAATACGAGCAGTACTTC. Translating it yields CASSLGGQQYEQYF. The chain recombines TRBV11-3 with TRBJ2-7; D is possibly TRBD1 (6 bases). V lost 1 base, J lost 4 bases, and 11 bases lay in between. Germline CDR1 is SGHNT and CDR2 is YENEEA. The CDR3 sequence is 14 residues long.

CDR3 in amino acids: CASRDYSYNEQFF. The CDR3 DNA reads TGTGCCAGCCGGGACTACTCCTACAATGAGCAGTTCTTC. The chain links TRBV28 to TRBJ2-1, with TRBD2 identical over 7 bases. There are 13 residues in the CDR3. Germline values: CDR1 MDHEN, CDR2 SYDVKM. V shed 8 bases and J 0 bases; nucleotides not matched to a gene: 1.

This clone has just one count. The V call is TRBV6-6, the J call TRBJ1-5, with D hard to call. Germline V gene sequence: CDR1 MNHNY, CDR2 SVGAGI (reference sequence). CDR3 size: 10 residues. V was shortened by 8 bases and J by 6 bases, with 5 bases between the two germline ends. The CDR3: CASGPQPQHF. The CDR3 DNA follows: TGTGCCAGCGGCCCTCAGCCCCAGCATTTT.

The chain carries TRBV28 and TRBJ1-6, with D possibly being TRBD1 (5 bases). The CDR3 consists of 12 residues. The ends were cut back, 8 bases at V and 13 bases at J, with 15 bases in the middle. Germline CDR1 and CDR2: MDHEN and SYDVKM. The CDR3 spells CASAFATGPLHF. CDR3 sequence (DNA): TGTGCCAGCGCGTTTGCTACAGGCCCCCTCCACTTT.

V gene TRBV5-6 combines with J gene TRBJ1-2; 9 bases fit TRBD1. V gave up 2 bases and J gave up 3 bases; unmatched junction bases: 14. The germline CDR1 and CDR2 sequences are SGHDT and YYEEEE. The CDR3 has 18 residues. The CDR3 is CASSFKWTGAQYYYGYTF. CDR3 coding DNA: TGTGCCAGCAGCTTTAAATGGACAGGGGCCCAATATTACTATGGCTACACCTTC.

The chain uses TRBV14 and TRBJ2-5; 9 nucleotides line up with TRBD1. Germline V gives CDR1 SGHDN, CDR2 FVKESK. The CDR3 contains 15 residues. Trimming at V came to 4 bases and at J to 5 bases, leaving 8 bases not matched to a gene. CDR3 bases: TGTGCCAGCAGCCCGTGGGACAGGGCGTGGGAGACCCAGTACTTC. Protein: CASSPWDRAWETQYF.

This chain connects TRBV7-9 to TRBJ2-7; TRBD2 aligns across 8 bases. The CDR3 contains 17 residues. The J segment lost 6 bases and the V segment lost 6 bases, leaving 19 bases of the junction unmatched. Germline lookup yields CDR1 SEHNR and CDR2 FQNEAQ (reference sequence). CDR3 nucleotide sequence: TGTGCCAGCAGTCTAGCCAGCGCGGGGGGACCCACTAGCGAGCAGTACTTC. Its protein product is CASSLASAGGPTSEQYF.

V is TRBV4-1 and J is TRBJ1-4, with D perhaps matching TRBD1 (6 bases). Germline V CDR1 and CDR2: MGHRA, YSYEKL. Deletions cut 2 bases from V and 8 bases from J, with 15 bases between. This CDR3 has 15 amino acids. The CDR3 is CASSQTQGGDEKLFF. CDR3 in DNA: TGCGCCAGCAGCCAAACACAGGGAGGGGACGAAAAACTGTTTTTT.

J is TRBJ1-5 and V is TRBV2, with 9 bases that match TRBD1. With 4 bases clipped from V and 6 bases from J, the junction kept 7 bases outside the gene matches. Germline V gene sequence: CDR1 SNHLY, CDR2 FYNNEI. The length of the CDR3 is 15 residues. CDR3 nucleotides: TGTGCCAGCAGTGCCACCGGGACAGGGTTTCAGCCCCAGCATTTT. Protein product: CASSATGTGFQPQHF.

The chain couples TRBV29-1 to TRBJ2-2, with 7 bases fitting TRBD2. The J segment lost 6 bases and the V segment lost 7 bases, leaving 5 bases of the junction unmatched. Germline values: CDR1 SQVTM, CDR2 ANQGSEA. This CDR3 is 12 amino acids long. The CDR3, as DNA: TGCAGCGGCGGGAGAGGGGCCGGGGAGCTGTTTTTT. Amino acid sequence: CSGGRGAGELFF.

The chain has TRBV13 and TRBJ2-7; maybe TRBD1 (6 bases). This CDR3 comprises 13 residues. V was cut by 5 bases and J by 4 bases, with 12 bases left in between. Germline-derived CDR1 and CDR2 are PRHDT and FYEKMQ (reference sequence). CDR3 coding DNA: TGTGCCAGCAGCGCCGACAGGACTTACGAGCAGTACTTC. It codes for CASSADRTYEQYF. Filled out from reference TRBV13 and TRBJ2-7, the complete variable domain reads AAGVIQSPRHLIKEKRETATLKCYPIPRHDTVYWYQQGPGQDPQFLISFYEKMQSDKGSIPDRFSAQQFSDYHSELNMSSLELGDSALYFCASSADRTYEQYFGPGTRLTVT.

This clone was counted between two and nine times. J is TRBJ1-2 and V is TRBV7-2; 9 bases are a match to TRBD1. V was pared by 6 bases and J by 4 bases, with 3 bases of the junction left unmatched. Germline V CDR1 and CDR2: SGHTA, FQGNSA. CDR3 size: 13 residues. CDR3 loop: CASRPQGAYGYTF. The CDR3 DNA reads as TGTGCCAGCAGGCCACAGGGGGCCTATGGCTACACCTTC.

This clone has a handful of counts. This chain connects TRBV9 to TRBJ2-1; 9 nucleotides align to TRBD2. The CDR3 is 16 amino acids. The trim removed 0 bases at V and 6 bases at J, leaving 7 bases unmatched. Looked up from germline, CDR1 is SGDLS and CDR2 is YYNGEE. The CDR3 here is CASSVGSSGGFNEQFF. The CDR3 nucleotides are TGTGCCAGCAGCGTAGGATCGAGCGGGGGGTTCAATGAGCAGTTCTTC.